One sample yielded the 9 T cell receptor beta chains listed below, sequenced in a study of blood T cell repertoires in COVID-19. TCRdb keeps only in-frame clones here, not all; method: immunoSEQ multiplex PCR. The sample has roughly 62,000 clones; roughly three quarters are singletons. Sample: peripheral blood. The receptor set was obtained from an elderly woman with active or convalescent COVID-19.

Only one count was recorded for this clone. This chain connects TRBV2 to TRBJ2-1; a possible D gene is TRBD2 (5 bases). Germline lookup yields CDR1 SNHLY and CDR2 FYNNEI. CDR3 size: 13 residues. V lost 8 bases and J 6 bases, leaving 14 bases between the germline ends. The CDR3 DNA reads TGTGCCAGCCCGACTGGGGAGATCAATGAGCAGTTCTTC. Translated, it gives CASPTGEINEQFF.

V usage is TRBV18 and J usage is TRBJ2-2, with 8 bases aligning to TRBD2. With V trimmed by 0 bases and J by 3 bases, 3 bases remained unmatched. CDR3 length: 16 amino acids. The germline V gene has CDR1 KGHSH and CDR2 LQKENI. This chain's CDR3 is CASSPPGTRDTGELFF. In DNA form, the CDR3 reads TGTGCCAGCTCACCACCAGGGACTAGGGACACCGGGGAGCTGTTTTTT.

This chain uses TRBV29-1 with TRBJ1-2, with a weak D call TRBD1 (6 bases). Trimming shortened V by 6 bases and J by 6 bases, and 14 bases separated the two germline ends. Germline V CDR1 and CDR2: SQVTM, ANQGSEA. CDR3 length equals 12 residues. The CDR3 spells CSVTGTQDGYTF. Written as DNA, the CDR3 is TGCAGCGTCACCGGGACACAGGATGGCTACACCTTC.

As regards this clone: Additional DNA sequences in this sample encode the identical CDR3. The chain couples TRBV6-5 to TRBJ1-4, with D hard to call. Between the trimmed V and J ends, which lost 3 bases and 7 bases, there was a span of 12 bases. Per germline, CDR1 MNHEY and CDR2 SVGAGI. This CDR3 is built from 14 residues. The CDR3 region has the DNA TGTGCCAGCAGTTATGGCCAGGAGGGTGAAAAACTGTTTTTT. Translation: CASSYGQEGEKLFF.

V gene TRBV5-1 combines with J gene TRBJ2-5, with 7 bases aligning to TRBD2. V trimming: 4 bases; J trimming: 5 bases; junction bases outside the gene matches: 5. CDR1 and CDR2 from the germline V gene are SGHRS and YFSETQ. This CDR3 spans 13 amino acids. CDR3 sequence: CASSLSGLETQYF. The CDR3, as DNA: TGCGCCAGCAGCCTTAGCGGGCTTGAGACCCAGTACTTC.

The chain links TRBV6-5 to TRBJ1-5, with 8 bases lining up with TRBD1. The germline V gene encodes CDR1 MNHEY and CDR2 SVGAGI. V was pared by 6 bases and J by 5 bases, with 0 bases of the junction left unmatched. This CDR3 spans 12 amino acids. The CDR3 DNA reads TGTGCCAGCAGACAGGGGGATCAGCCCCAGCATTTT. Translating gives CASRQGDQPQHF.

This clone turned up a few times. The rearrangement links TRBV5-1 to TRBJ2-7, with 8 bases identical to TRBD1. CDR3 size: 15 residues. After removal of 0 bases from V and 7 bases from J, the junction contained 9 bases not matched to a gene. Germline V gene sequence: CDR1 SGHRS, CDR2 YFSETQ. The CDR3 reads CASSLVGTGTREQYF. CDR3 sequence (DNA): TGCGCCAGCAGCTTGGTGGGGACAGGTACGCGGGAGCAGTACTTC.

V gene TRBV30 combines with J gene TRBJ1-2; TRBD1 is a possible D gene (5 bases). Germline-derived CDR1 and CDR2 are GTSNPN and SVGIG (reference sequence). Trimming cost V 0 bases and J 7 bases, with 15 bases left between them. CDR3 length: 14 residues. The CDR3, as DNA: TGTGCCTGGAGTGTTGGCCAGGGTCTAAGTGGCTACACCTTC. It translates to CAWSVGQGLSGYTF.

The J gene is TRBJ1-1, the V gene TRBV6-5; D is perhaps TRBD1 (6 bases). Trimming removed 4 bases at V and 6 bases at J, with 12 bases between. CDR1 is MNHEY, CDR2 SVGAGI, per germline. The CDR3 runs 13 residues. CDR3 protein: CASSSPRTAEAFF. The CDR3 DNA sequence: TGTGCCAGCAGTTCGCCCCGGACAGCTGAAGCTTTCTTT.